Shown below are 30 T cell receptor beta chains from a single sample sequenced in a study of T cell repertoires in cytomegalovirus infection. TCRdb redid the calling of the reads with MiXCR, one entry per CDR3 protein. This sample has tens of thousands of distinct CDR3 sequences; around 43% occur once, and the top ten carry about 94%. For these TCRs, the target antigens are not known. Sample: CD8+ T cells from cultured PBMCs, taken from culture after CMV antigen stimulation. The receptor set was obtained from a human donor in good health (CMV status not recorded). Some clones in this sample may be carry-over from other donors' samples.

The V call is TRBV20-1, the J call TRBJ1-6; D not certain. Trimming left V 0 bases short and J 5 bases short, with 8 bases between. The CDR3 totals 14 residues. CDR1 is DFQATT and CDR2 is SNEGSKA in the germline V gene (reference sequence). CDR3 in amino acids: CSARDGKNNSPLHF. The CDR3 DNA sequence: TGCAGTGCTAGAGACGGAAAAAATAATTCACCCCTCCACTTT.

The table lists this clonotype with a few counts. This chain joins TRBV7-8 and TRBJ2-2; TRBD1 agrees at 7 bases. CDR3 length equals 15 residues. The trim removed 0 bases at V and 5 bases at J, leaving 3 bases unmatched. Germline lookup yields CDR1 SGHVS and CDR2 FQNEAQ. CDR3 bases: TGTGCCAGCAGCTTAGCGACAGGGAGAACCGGGGAGCTGTTTTTT. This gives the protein CASSLATGRTGELFF.

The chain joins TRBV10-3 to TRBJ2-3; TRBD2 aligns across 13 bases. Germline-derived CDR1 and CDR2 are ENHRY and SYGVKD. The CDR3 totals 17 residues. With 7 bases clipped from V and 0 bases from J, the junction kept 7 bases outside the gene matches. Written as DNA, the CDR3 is TGTGCCATCAAGGGACTAGCGGGGCTCGGGAGCACAGATACGCAGTATTTT. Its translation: CAIKGLAGLGSTDTQYF.

The CDR3 here is CASSVAQRQLDGNSPLHF. In DNA, the CDR3 is TGTGCCAGCAGCGTAGCTCAACGACAATTGGACGGAAATTCACCCCTCCACTTT. The V gene is TRBV9, the J gene TRBJ1-6, with D unclear. The CDR3 length is 18 residues. Trimming removed 0 bases from V and 7 bases from J, with 20 bases in between. CDR1 and CDR2 from the germline V gene are SGDLS and YYNGEE.

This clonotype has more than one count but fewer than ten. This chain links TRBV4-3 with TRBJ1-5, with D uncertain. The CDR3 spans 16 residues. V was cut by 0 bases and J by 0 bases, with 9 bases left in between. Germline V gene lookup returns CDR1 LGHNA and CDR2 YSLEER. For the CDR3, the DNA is TGCGCCAGCAGCCAAGAGGTAGTTTTTAGCAATCAGCCCCAGCATTTT. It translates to CASSQEVVFSNQPQHF.

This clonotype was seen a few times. The CDR3 is CASSIDRGYQPQHF. For the CDR3, the DNA is TGTGCCAGCAGCATCGACAGGGGATATCAGCCCCAGCATTTT. The V and J genes are TRBV11-2 and TRBJ1-5; 8 nucleotides line up with TRBD1. Germline trimming cut 5 bases from V and 5 bases from J; bases unmatched to any gene: 5. Germline lookup yields CDR1 SGHAT and CDR2 FQNNGV. The CDR3 has 14 amino acids.

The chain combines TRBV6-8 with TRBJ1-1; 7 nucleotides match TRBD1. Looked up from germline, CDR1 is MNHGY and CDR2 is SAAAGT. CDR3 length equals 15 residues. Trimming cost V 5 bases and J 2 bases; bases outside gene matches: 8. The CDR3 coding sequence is TGTGCCAGCAGTCTCGACAGGGAAAGCAACACTGAAGCTTTCTTT. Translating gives CASSLDRESNTEAFF.

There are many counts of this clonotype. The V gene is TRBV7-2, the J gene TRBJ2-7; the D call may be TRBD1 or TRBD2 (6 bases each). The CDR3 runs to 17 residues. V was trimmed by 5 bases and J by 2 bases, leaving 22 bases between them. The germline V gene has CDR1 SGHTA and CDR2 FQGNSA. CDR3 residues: CASSPTSSGAYPYEQYF. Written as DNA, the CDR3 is TGTGCCAGCAGCCCCACGTCGTCGGGGGCCTATCCCTACGAGCAGTACTTC.

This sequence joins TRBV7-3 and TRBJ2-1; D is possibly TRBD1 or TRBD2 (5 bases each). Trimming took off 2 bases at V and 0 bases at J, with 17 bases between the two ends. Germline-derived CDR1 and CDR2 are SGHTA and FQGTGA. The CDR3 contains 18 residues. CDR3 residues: CASSLRRGEQGSYNEQFF. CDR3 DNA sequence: TGTGCCAGCAGCTTACGAAGGGGAGAACAAGGCTCCTACAATGAGCAGTTCTTC.

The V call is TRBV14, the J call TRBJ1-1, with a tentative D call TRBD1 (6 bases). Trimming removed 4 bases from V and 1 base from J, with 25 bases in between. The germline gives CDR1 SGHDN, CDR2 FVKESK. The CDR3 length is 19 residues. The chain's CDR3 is CASSPRDIRLRTRNTEAFF. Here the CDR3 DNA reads TGTGCCAGCAGCCCCCGGGACATCCGACTAAGGACGCGGAACACTGAAGCTTTCTTT.

The CDR3 sequence: CASSSPGLTSSYEQYF. The CDR3 DNA sequence: TGTGCCAGCAGCAGTCCGGGACTCACGAGCTCCTACGAGCAGTACTTC. The chain links TRBV7-8 to TRBJ2-7; TRBD2 is a possible D gene (6 bases). Germline V CDR1 and CDR2: SGHVS, FQNEAQ. This CDR3 comprises 16 residues. The V end lost 5 bases, the J end lost 0 bases, and 17 bases lay between the germline ends.

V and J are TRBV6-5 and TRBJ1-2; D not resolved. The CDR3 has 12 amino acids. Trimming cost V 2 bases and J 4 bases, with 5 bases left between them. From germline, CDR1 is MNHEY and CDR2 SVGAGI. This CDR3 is CASSYAGYGYTF. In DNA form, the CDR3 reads TGTGCCAGCAGTTACGCCGGCTATGGCTACACCTTC.

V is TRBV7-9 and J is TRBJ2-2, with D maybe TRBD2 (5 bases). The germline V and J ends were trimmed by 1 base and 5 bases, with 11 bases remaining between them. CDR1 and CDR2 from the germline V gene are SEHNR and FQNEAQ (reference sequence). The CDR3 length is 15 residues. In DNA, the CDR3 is TGTGCCAGCAGCTTAGTACGGGGAGTAACCGGGGAGCTGTTTTTT. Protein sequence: CASSLVRGVTGELFF.

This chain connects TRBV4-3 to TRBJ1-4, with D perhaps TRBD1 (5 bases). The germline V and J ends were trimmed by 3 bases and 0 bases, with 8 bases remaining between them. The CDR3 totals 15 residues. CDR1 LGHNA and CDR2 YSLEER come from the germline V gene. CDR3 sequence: CASSHAQATNEKLFF. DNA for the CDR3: TGCGCCAGCAGCCACGCACAGGCAACTAATGAAAAACTGTTTTTT.

The CDR3 is CAIYGGTANSPLHF. The CDR3 nucleotides are TGTGCCATTTATGGTGGGACGGCAAATTCACCCCTCCACTTT. The rearrangement uses TRBV10-3 and TRBJ1-6; possibly TRBD1 for D (5 bases). V lost 9 bases, J lost 7 bases, and 16 bases lay in between. This CDR3 spans 14 amino acids. CDR1 is ENHRY, CDR2 SYGVKD, per germline.

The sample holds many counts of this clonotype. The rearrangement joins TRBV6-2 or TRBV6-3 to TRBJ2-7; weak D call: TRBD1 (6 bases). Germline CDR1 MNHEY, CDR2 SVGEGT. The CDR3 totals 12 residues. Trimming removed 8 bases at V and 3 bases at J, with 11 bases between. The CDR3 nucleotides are TGTGCCAGCGGATACAGGGTCTACGAGCAGTACTTC. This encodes CASGYRVYEQYF.

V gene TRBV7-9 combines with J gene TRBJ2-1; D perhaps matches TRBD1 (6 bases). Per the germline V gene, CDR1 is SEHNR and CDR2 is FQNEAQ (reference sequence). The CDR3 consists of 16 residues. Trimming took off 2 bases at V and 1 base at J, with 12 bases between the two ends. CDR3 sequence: CASSLLGTYSYNEQFF. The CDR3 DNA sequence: TGTGCCAGCAGCTTACTAGGGACATATTCCTACAATGAGCAGTTCTTC. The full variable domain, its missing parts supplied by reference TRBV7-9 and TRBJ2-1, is DTGVSQNPRHKITKRGQNVTFRCDPISEHNRLYWYRQTLGQGPEFLTYFQNEAQLEKSRLLSDRFSAERPKGSFSTLEIQRTEQGDSAMYLCASSLLGTYSYNEQFFGPGTRLTVL.

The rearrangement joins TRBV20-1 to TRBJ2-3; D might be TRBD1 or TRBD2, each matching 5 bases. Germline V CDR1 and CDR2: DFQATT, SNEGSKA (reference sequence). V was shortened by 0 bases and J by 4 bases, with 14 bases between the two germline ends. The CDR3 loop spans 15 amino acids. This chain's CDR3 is CSARDMGVWADTQYF. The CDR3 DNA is TGCAGTGCTAGAGATATGGGGGTCTGGGCAGATACGCAGTATTTT.

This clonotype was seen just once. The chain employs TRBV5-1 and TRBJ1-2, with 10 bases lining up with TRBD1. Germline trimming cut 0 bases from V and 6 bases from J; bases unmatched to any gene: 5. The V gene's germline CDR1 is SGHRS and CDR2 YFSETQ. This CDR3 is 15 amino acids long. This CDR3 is CASSLEGQGVNGYTF. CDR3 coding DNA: TGCGCCAGCAGCTTGGAAGGACAGGGGGTCAATGGCTACACCTTC. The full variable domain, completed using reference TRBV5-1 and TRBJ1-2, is KAGVTQTPRYLIKTRGQQVTLSCSPISGHRSVSWYQQTPGQGLQFLFEYFSETQRNKGNFPGRFSGRQFSNSRSEMNVSTLELGDSALYLCASSLEGQGVNGYTFGSGTRLTVV.

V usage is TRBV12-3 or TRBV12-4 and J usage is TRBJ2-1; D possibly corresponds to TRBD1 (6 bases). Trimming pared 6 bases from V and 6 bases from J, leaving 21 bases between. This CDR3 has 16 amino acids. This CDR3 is CASRRGSESPINEQFF. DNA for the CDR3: TGTGCCAGCAGAAGGGGGTCGGAATCCCCGATCAATGAGCAGTTCTTC.

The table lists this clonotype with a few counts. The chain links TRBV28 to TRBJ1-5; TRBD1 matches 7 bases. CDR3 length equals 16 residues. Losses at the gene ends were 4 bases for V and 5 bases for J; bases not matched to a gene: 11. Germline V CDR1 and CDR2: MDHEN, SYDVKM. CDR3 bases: TGTGCCAGCAGTTCCCCCTTCGTAGGGGGCGATCAGCCCCAGCATTTT. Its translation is CASSSPFVGGDQPQHF.

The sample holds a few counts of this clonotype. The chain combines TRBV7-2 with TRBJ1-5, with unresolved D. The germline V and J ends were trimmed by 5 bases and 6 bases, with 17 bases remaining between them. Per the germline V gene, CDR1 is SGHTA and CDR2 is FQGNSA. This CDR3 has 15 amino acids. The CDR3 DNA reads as TGTGCCAGCAGCCCAATCGAGGGCATCGGTCAGCCCCAGCATTTT. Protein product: CASSPIEGIGQPQHF.

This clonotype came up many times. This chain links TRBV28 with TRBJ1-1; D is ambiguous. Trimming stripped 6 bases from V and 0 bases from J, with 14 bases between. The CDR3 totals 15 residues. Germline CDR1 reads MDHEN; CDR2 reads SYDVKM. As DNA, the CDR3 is TGTGCCAGCAGCCCTGCGGGGTTTGTGAACACTGAAGCTTTCTTT. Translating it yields CASSPAGFVNTEAFF.

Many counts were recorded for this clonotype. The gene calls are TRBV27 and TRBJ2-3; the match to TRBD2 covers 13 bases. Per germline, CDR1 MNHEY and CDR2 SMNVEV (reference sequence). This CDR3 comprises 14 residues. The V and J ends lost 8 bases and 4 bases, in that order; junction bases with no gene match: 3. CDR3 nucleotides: TGTGCCAGCCACGGACTAGCGGGGGCAGATACGCAGTATTTT. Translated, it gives CASHGLAGADTQYF.

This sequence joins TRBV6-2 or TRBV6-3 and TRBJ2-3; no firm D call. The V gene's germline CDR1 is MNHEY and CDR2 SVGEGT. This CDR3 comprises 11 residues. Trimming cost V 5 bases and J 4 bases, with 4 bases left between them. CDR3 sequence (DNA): TGTGCCAGCAGTAAACCAGATACGCAGTATTTT. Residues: CASSKPDTQYF.

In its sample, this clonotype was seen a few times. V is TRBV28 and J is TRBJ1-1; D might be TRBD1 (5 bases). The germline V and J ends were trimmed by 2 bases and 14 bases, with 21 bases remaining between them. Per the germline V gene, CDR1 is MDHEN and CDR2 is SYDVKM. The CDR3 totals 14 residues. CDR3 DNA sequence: TGTGCCAGCAGTTTACCGGAAGGAACGGACACTGAATTCTTT. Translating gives CASSLPEGTDTEFF. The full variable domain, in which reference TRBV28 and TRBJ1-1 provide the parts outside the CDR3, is DVKVTQSSRYLVKRTGEKVFLECVQDMDHENMFWYRQDPGLGLRLIYFSYDVKMKEKGDIPEGYSVSREKKERFSLILESASTNQTSMYLCASSLPEGTDTEFFGQGTRLTVV.

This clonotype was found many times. CDR3 in DNA: TGTGCCAGCAGCTCTACTCGGGGGTTAAACACCGGGGAGCTGTTTTTT. Encoded protein: CASSSTRGLNTGELFF. This rearrangement joins TRBV7-8 to TRBJ2-2; D perhaps matches TRBD2 (6 bases). CDR3 size: 16 residues. V lost 4 bases, J lost 2 bases, and 14 bases lay in between. Germline V CDR1 and CDR2: SGHVS, FQNEAQ.

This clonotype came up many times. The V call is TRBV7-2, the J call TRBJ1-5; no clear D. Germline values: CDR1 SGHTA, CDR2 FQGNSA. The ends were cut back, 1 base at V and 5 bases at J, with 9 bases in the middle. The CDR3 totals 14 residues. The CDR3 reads CASSLELGYQPQHF. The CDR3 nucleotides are TGTGCCAGCAGCTTAGAGTTGGGATATCAGCCCCAGCATTTT.

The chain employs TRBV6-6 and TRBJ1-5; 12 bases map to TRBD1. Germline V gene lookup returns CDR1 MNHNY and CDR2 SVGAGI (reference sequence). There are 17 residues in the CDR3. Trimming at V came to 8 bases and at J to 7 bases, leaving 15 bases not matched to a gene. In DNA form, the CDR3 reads TGTGCCAGCCGCGACCTGACCGGGACAGGGGGCTTACAGCCCCAGCATTTT. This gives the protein CASRDLTGTGGLQPQHF.

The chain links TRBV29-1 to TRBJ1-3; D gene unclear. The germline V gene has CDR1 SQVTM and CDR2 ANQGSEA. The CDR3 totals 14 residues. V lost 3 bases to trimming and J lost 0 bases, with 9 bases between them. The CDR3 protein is CSVEAGISGNTIYF. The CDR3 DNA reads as TGCAGCGTTGAGGCAGGCATCTCTGGAAACACCATATATTTT.